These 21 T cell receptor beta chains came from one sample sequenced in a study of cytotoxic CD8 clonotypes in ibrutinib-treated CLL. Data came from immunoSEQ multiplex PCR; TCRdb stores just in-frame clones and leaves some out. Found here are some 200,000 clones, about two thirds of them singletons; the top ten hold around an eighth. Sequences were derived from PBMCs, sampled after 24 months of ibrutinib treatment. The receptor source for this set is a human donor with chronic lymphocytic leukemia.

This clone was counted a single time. CDR3 sequence reads: CASSPSGRDLNTGELFF. The CDR3 DNA sequence: TGTGCCAGCAGCCCTAGCGGGAGGGATTTGAACACCGGGGAGCTGTTTTTT. The chain couples TRBV2 to TRBJ2-2, with 12 bases lining up with TRBD2. The CDR3 has 17 amino acids. The trim removed 6 bases at V and 1 base at J, leaving 6 bases unmatched. Germline values: CDR1 SNHLY, CDR2 FYNNEI.

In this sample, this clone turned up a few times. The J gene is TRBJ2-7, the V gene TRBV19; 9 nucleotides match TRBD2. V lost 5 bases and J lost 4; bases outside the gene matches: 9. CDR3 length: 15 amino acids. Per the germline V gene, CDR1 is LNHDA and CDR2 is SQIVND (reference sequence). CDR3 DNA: TGTGCCAGTAGTTATTTTGGCGGGAGGGGTTACGAGCAGTACTTC. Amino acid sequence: CASSYFGGRGYEQYF.

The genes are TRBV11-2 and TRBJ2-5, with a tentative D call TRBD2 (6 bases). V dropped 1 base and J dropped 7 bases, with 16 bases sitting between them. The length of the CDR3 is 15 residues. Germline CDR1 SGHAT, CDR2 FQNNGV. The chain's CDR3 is CASSLVLAVGGTQYF. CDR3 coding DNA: TGTGCCAGCAGCTTAGTCCTAGCTGTGGGGGGGACCCAGTACTTC.

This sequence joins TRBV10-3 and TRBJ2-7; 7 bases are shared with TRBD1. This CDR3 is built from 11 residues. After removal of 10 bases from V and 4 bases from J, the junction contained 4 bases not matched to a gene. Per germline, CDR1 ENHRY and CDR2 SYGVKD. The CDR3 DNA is TGTGCCACGCAACAGGGGTACGAGCAGTACTTC. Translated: CATQQGYEQYF.

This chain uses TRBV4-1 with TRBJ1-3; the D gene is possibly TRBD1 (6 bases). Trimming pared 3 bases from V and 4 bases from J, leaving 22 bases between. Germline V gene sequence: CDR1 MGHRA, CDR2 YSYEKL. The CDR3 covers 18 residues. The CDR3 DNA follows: TGCGCCAGCAGCCAGGGCAGACAGGCCCTCCTGGGAGGAAACACCATATATTTT. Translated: CASSQGRQALLGGNTIYF.

CDR3 region: CASSFSGYEQFF. The CDR3 DNA sequence: TGTGCCAGCAGCTTTAGCGGCTATGAGCAGTTCTTC. The chain links TRBV7-6 to TRBJ2-1; tentatively, D is TRBD2 (6 bases). The V end lost 3 bases, the J end lost 8 bases, and 8 bases lay between the germline ends. Germline V gene lookup returns CDR1 SGHVS and CDR2 FNYEAQ. The CDR3 length is 12 residues.

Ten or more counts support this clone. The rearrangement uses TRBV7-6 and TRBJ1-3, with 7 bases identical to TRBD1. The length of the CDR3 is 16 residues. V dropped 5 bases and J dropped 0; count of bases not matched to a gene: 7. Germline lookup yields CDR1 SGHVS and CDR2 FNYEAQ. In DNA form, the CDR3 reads TGTGCCAGCAGCCCACCGGGACAGACCTCTGGAAACACCATATATTTT. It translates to CASSPPGQTSGNTIYF.

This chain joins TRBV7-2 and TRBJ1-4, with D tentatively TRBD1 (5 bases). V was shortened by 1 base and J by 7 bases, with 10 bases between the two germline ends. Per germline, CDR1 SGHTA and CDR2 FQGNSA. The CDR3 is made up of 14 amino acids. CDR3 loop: CASSLDGGSEKLFF. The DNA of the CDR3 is TGTGCCAGCAGCTTAGATGGGGGAAGTGAAAAACTGTTTTTT.

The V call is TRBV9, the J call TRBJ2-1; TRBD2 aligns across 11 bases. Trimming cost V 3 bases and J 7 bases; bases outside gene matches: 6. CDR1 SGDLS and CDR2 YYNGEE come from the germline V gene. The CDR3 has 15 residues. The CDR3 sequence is CASSGTSGSRNEQFF. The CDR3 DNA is TGTGCCAGCAGCGGCACTAGCGGGAGTAGGAATGAGCAGTTCTTC.

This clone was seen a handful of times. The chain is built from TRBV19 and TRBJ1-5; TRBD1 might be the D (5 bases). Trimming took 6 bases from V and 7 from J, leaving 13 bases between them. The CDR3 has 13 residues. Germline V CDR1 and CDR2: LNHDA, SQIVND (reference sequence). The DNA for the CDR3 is TGTGCCAGTAGCAATATGGGGGGGCAGCCCCAGCATTTT. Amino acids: CASSNMGGQPQHF.

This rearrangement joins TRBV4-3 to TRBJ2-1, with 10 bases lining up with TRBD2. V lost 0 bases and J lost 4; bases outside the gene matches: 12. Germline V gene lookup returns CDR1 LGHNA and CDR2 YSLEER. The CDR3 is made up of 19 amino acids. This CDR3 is CASSQDFRRASGSYNEQFF. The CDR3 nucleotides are TGCGCCAGCAGCCAAGATTTTCGAAGAGCTAGCGGGAGTTACAATGAGCAGTTCTTC.

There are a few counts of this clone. The chain's CDR3 is CASSEYSGFHEQYF. The CDR3 region has the DNA TGTGCCAGCAGTGAATATTCAGGGTTCCACGAGCAGTACTTC. This chain links TRBV25-1 with TRBJ2-7; TRBD1 is a possible D gene (5 bases). Germline V gene data show CDR1 as MGHDK and CDR2 as SYGVNS. This CDR3 comprises 14 residues. Deletions cut 0 bases from V and 5 bases from J, with 11 bases between.

The DNA for the CDR3 is TGCAGCGTTGTCAGGAGACTAGCGTCGAGAAGCTCCTACAATGAGCAGTTCTTC. Residues: CSVVRRLASRSSYNEQFF. The chain joins TRBV29-1 to TRBJ2-1; 8 nucleotides match TRBD2. V lost 4 bases and J lost 0; bases outside the gene matches: 14. The germline gives CDR1 SQVTM, CDR2 ANQGSEA. The CDR3 is 18 amino acids.

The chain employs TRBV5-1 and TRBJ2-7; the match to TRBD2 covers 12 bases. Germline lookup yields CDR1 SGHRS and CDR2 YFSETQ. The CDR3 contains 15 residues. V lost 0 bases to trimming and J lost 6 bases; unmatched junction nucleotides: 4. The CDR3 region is CASSLAASGRAEQYF. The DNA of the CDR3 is TGCGCCAGCAGCTTGGCGGCTAGCGGGAGGGCCGAGCAGTACTTC.

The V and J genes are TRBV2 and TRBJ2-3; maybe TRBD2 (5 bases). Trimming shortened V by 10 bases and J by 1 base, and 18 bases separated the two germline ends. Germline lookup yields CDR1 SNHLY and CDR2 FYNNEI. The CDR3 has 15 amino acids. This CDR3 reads CAISLHGRGTDTQYF. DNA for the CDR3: TGTGCCATCTCCCTTCACGGGCGGGGCACAGATACGCAGTATTTT.

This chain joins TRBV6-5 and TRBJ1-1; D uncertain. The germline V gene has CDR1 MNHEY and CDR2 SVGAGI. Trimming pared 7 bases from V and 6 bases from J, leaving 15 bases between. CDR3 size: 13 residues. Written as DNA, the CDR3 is TGTGCCAGCACCCTGGTTGGTGGGGCTGAAGCTTTCTTT. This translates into CASTLVGGAEAFF.

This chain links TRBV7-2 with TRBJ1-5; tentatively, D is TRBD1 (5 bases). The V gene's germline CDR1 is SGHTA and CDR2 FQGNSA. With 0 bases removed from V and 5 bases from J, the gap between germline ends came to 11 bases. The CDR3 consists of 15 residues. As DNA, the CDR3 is TGTGCCAGCAGCTTAGCGCTGGGAGGGGATCAGCCCCAGCATTTT. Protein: CASSLALGGDQPQHF.

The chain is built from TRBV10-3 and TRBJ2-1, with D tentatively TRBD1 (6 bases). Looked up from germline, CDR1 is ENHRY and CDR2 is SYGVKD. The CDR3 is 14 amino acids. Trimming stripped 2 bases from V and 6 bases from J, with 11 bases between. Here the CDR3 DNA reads TGTGCCATCAGTGAGCAGGGGACAATCAATGAGCAGTTCTTC. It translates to CAISEQGTINEQFF.

The CDR3 coding sequence is TGCGCCAGCAGCTTGAGTAGCGGGGTGAGTTACGAGCAGTACTTC. Protein: CASSLSSGVSYEQYF. The chain combines TRBV5-1 with TRBJ2-7, with 8 bases that match TRBD2. The CDR3 runs 15 residues. Germline V gene sequence: CDR1 SGHRS, CDR2 YFSETQ. V lost 1 base and J lost 4; bases outside the gene matches: 7.

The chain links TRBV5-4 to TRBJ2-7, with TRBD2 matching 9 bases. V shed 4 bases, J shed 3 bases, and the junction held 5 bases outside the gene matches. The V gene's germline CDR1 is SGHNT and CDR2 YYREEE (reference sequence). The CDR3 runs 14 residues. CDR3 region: CASSIDSGSYEQYF. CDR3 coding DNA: TGTGCCAGCAGCATTGATAGCGGGAGCTACGAGCAGTACTTC.

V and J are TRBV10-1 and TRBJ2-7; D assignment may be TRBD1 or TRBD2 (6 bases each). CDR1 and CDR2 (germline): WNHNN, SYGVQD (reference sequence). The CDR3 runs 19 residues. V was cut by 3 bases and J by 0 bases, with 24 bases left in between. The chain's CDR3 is CASSEIIQGTGGISYEQYF. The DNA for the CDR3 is TGCGCCAGCAGTGAAATAATACAGGGCACTGGCGGGATCTCCTACGAGCAGTACTTC.